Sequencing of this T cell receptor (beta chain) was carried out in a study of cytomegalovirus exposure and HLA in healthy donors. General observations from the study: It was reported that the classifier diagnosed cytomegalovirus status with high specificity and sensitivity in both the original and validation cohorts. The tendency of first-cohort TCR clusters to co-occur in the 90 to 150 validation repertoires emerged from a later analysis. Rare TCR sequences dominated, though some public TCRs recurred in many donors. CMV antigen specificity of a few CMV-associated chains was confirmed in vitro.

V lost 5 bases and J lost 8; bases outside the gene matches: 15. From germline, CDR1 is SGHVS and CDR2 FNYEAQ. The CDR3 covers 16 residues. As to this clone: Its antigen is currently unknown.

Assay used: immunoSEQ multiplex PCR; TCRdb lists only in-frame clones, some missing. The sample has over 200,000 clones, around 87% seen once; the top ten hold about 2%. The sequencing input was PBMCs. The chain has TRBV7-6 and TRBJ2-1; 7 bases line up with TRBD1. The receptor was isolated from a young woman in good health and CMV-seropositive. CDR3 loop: CASSGYRGAFFHEQFF. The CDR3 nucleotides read TGTGCCAGCAGCGGGTACAGGGGCGCGTTTTTCCATGAGCAGTTCTTC.